Sequencing of this T cell receptor beta chain was carried out in a study of T cell changes during pregnancy in multiple sclerosis. The CDR3 has 13 amino acids. Trimming pared 4 bases from V and 2 bases from J, leaving 9 bases between. Germline V gene sequence: CDR1 SGHDN, CDR2 FVKESK. The assay was immunoSEQ multiplex PCR, and TCRdb's table has in-frame clones only and misses some. There are over 30,000 clones in the sample; about nine tenths occur only once, and approximately 3.6% lies in the top ten. The V call is TRBV14, the J call TRBJ2-7; D is undetermined. Source: CD8+ T cells from peripheral blood mononuclear cells, taken in the second trimester of pregnancy. This receptor was identified in a female donor in good health, enrolled as a control in a pregnancy study. The CDR3 reads CASSRSDTYEQYF. CDR3 nucleotides: TGTGCCAGCAGCCGTAGTGACACCTACGAGCAGTACTTC.